This is a list of T cell receptor beta chains from one sample in a study of blood T cell repertoires in COVID-19. Sequenced by immunoSEQ multiplex PCR; TCRdb stores in-frame clones only, minus some. The table shows around 300,000 clones, with over 80% occurring only once. The material sequenced was peripheral blood. These receptors all come from a woman between 40 and 55 years old with acute or convalescent COVID-19. Each CDR3 is given with its conserved first and last residue. A D gene is named only where the DNA matches it firmly. Clone size is given for some rows only: seen once, a few or many times, or a class if the clone is expanded.

V gene	J gene	clone size	D gene	CDR3 DNA	CDR3 protein
TRBV6-6	TRBJ2-1	NA	TRBD2	TGTGCCAGCAGTCCTCCTCTGACTAGCGGGGGGGCTGGCAATGAGCAGTTCTTC	CASSPPLTSGGAGNEQFF
TRBV6-5	TRBJ1-2	NA	NA	TGTGCCACCTGTCTTTCCGGTCCTAACTATGGCTACACCTTC	CATCLSGPNYGYTF
TRBV11-2	TRBJ1-2	NA	TRBD1	TGTGCCAGCAGCCAGGGGGCCCAAATTAACTATGGCTACACCTTC	CASSQGAQINYGYTF
TRBV4-1	TRBJ1-1	NA	NA	TGCGCCAGCCATCAAACGGGTACCCAAAAGAACACTGAAGCTTTCTTT	CASHQTGTQKNTEAFF
TRBV6-5	TRBJ1-5	NA	TRBD1	TGTGCCAGCAGTAAGGGACAGGGGGCGGGCCAGCCCCAGCATTTT	CASSKGQGAGQPQHF
TRBV28	TRBJ1-3	few	TRBD1	TGTGCCAGCAGTCTCCTGGGACAGGGAAACACCATATATTTT	CASSLLGQGNTIYF
TRBV7-8	TRBJ1-2	once	NA	TGTGCCAGCAGCTTGGGGGGAGCCTATGGCTACACCTTC	CASSLGGAYGYTF
TRBV13	TRBJ1-5	NA	TRBD1	TGTGCCAGCAGCTTGGGACAGGGTGGGCAGCCCCAGCATTTT	CASSLGQGGQPQHF
TRBV10-1	TRBJ2-1	NA	NA	TGCGCCAGCAGTGAGTCCGGGTCTCGGAATGAGCAGTTCTTC	CASSESGSRNEQFF
TRBV6-4	TRBJ2-2	NA	TRBD1	TGTGCCAGCAGACCCGGGACAGCGAACACCGGGGAGCTGTTTTTT	CASRPGTANTGELFF
TRBV7-3	TRBJ2-2	NA	NA	TGTGCCAGCAGCTTACTTGGACAGACAAACACCGGGGAGCTGTTTTTT	CASSLLGQTNTGELFF
TRBV7-2	TRBJ2-2	NA	NA	TGTGCCAGCAGCTTTTCACAGAACACCGGGGAGCTGTTTTTT	CASSFSQNTGELFF
TRBV19	TRBJ1-2	NA	NA	TGTGCCAGTAGTATGAGGGTTGTGGAGCTCTCTAACTATGGCTACACCTTC	CASSMRVVELSNYGYTF
TRBV4-2	TRBJ1-4	few	NA	TGTGCCAGCAGCCAAGCTACGGACAGACCTTTTTTGTGG	CASSQATDRPFLW
TRBV25-1	TRBJ1-1	NA	NA	TGTGCCAGCAGACACGGGAGAAACACTGAAGCTTTCTTT	CASRHGRNTEAFF
TRBV27	TRBJ1-2	NA	NA	TGTGCCAGCAGTTCCAAGGACACCTTTAACTATGGCTACACCTTC	CASSSKDTFNYGYTF
TRBV7-2	TRBJ1-4	once	NA	TGTGCCAGCAGCTTAGCGGGGGGTAGGGTCGATACGTTTTTT	CASSLAGGRVDTFF
TRBV5-4	TRBJ2-2	NA	TRBD1	TGTGCCAGCAGCTTGGCCTCCTACAGGGGGAACACCGGGGAGCTGTTTTTT	CASSLASYRGNTGELFF
TRBV9	TRBJ2-3	NA	TRBD2	TGTGCCAGCAGCGTAGCTAGCGGGGCTCCAGATACGCAGTATTTT	CASSVASGAPDTQYF
TRBV9	TRBJ2-3	NA	NA	TGTGCCAGCAGCGCCACCCCGGGATACACAGATACGCAGTATTTT	CASSATPGYTDTQYF
TRBV24-1	TRBJ1-2	NA	TRBD1	TGTGCCACCAGTGACACGGGACAGGGGATTTACACCTTC	CATSDTGQGIYTF
TRBV12-2	TRBJ2-5	NA	NA	TGTGCAAGTCGCTTTAGCATTACAGGGGGCGGTAAAGAGACCCAGTACTTC	CASRFSITGGGKETQYF
TRBV27	TRBJ1-1	NA	NA	TGTGCCAGCCGGAACGTAGGGGGAATGAACACTGAAGCTTTCTTT	CASRNVGGMNTEAFF
TRBV4-2	TRBJ2-5	NA	TRBD2	TGTGCCAGCAGCCAAGATCCACGTAATAGCGGGGGGCGGGGAGAGACCCAGTACTTC	CASSQDPRNSGGRGETQYF
TRBV27	TRBJ2-5	NA	TRBD1	TGTGCCAGCAGTTCCGACAGGGGGCAGCGGGAGACCCAGTACTTC	CASSSDRGQRETQYF
TRBV4-2	TRBJ1-2	NA	NA	TGTGCCAGCAGCCAAGATCTGGGGGGTGACGTCGGTCATGGCTACACCTTC	CASSQDLGGDVGHGYTF
TRBV19	TRBJ2-2	NA	NA	TGTGCCAGTATTGGGGGACATCCCACCGGGGAGCTGTTTTTT	CASIGGHPTGELFF
TRBV6-5	TRBJ2-1	NA	NA	TGTGCCAGCACCTACCGCGGGGCGTCTTACAATGAGCAGTTCTTC	CASTYRGASYNEQFF